This is a list of T cell receptor beta chains from one sample in a study of OX40 agonist ivuxolimab in advanced cancers. Generated by immunoSEQ multiplex PCR, the TCRdb table keeps only in-frame clones and is missing some. The sample lists 60,000 to 65,000 clones; around 84% were seen once. The material was CD4+ or CD8+ T cells sorted from blood, obtained in a trial of the OX40 agonist ivuxolimab. These receptors all come from an adult with an advanced solid tumor such as melanoma, head and neck, liver or kidney cancer. Each CDR3 is given with its conserved first and last residue. Each record gives: J gene, CDR3 length, clone size, D gene, V gene, CDR3 protein, CDR3 DNA. The D gene is left open where the match is weak. Rows may omit the clone size; those that give it use once, few, many or a size class.

>TRBJ2-3|11|.|.|TRBV6-6
CASGIRGTQYF
TGTGCCAGCGGGATCCGAGGGACGCAGTATTTT
>TRBJ1-1|13|.|.|TRBV2
CASTREGTTEAFF
TGTGCCAGCACGAGGGAAGGGACCACTGAAGCTTTCTTT
>TRBJ2-7|16|.|TRBD2|TRBV7-9
CASSLPASGSSYEQYF
TGTGCCAGCAGCTTACCTGCTAGCGGGAGCTCCTACGAGCAGTACTTC
>TRBJ1-2|13|.|TRBD1|TRBV11-2
CASSRPGTGRINF
TGTGCCAGCAGCCGTCCCGGGACAGGGAGGATAAACTTC
>TRBJ2-7|14|.|.|TRBV15
CATSREAGPYEQYF
TGTGCCACCAGCAGAGAGGCAGGGCCCTACGAGCAGTACTTC
>TRBJ2-5|14|.|.|TRBV30
CAWTLWGFQETQYF
TGTGCCTGGACCCTTTGGGGGTTCCAAGAGACCCAGTACTTC
>TRBJ1-2|14|.|.|TRBV9
CASSARHVGDGYTF
TGTGCCAGCAGCGCGAGGCACGTCGGGGATGGCTACACCTTC
>TRBJ2-2|12|once|.|TRBV15
CATIRNTGELFF
TGTGCCACCATTAGGAACACCGGGGAGCTGTTTTTT
>TRBJ2-3|15|.|.|TRBV27
CASSSTRGGTDTQYF
TGTGCCAGCAGTTCGACCCGTGGGGGCACAGATACGCAGTATTTT
>TRBJ2-2|15|once|.|TRBV27
CASSFADRRSGELFF
TGTGCCAGCAGTTTTGCGGACCGAAGGTCCGGGGAGCTGTTTTTT
>TRBJ2-5|17|medium-sized|TRBD2|TRBV5-1
CASSLSLAGGSQETQYF
TGCGCCAGCAGCTTGAGCCTAGCGGGGGGATCTCAAGAGACCCAGTACTTC
>TRBJ2-2|14|once|TRBD1|TRBV28
CASSGTGGTGELFF
TGTGCCAGCAGTGGGACAGGGGGCACCGGGGAGCTGTTTTTT
>TRBJ1-6|16|.|TRBD1|TRBV2
CASSNSPRDRVSPLHF
TGTGCCAGCAGTAACTCCCCCCGGGACAGGGTGTCACCCCTCCACTTT
>TRBJ2-7|12|.|TRBD1|TRBV28
CASSLGTGVQYF
TGTGCCAGCAGTTTAGGGACAGGGGTACAGTACTTC
>TRBJ2-3|15|.|TRBD2|TRBV6-6
CASSLLAGMTDTQYF
TGTGCCAGCAGCTTACTAGCGGGGATGACAGATACGCAGTATTTT
>TRBJ2-7|15|.|TRBD2|TRBV6-1
CASQPQAGGFYEQYF
TGTGCCAGTCAACCCCAGGCGGGGGGTTTCTACGAGCAGTACTTC
>TRBJ2-7|17|.|TRBD2|TRBV5-1
CASSEGLSSGGYYEQYF
TGCGCCAGCAGCGAGGGTTTGTCTAGCGGGGGATACTACGAGCAGTACTTC
>TRBJ2-5|15|.|TRBD2|TRBV2
CASSPGLAGSETQYF
TGTGCCAGCAGCCCGGGACTAGCGGGTTCCGAGACCCAGTACTTC
>TRBJ2-7|16|.|TRBD1|TRBV25-1
CASSGTTGTGPLEQYF
TGTGCCAGCAGTGGCACCACCGGGACAGGCCCCTTGGAGCAGTACTTC
>TRBJ1-5|16|.|.|TRBV28
CASKLGGAGSNQPQHF
TGTGCCAGCAAACTGGGGGGGGCAGGCAGCAATCAGCCCCAGCATTTT
>TRBJ2-5|13|.|.|TRBV18
CASSPNTVETQYF
TGTGCCAGCTCACCGAACACGGTAGAGACCCAGTACTTC
>TRBJ1-2|17|.|TRBD1|TRBV10-3
CAISQRDRGVGSYGYTF
TGTGCCATCAGCCAACGGGACAGGGGTGTAGGATCTTATGGCTACACCTTC
>TRBJ2-7|13|.|.|TRBV11-2
CASSSDRGREQYF
TGTGCCAGCAGCTCGGACCGGGGCCGCGAGCAGTACTTC
>TRBJ2-1|11|.|.|TRBV19
CASRQSREQFF
TGTGCCAGTCGGCAGTCACGCGAGCAGTTCTTC
>TRBJ1-6|14|.|TRBD1|TRBV6-5
CASIPTGGSGSLHF
TGTGCCAGCATTCCGACAGGGGGCAGCGGGTCCCTCCACTTT
>TRBJ2-1|13|.|.|TRBV7-3
CASSLGPSNEQFF
TGTGCCAGCAGCTTGGGACCCAGCAATGAGCAGTTCTTC
>TRBJ2-7|14|.|.|TRBV7-2
CASSLNSGLPEQYF
TGTGCCAGCAGCTTAAACAGTGGGCTTCCCGAGCAGTACTTC
>TRBJ2-4|13|.|TRBD2|TRBV2
CASSASGGNIQYF
TGTGCCAGCAGTGCCAGCGGGGGAAACATTCAGTACTTC
>TRBJ2-1|13|once|TRBD2|TRBV19
CASNSGDYNEQFF
TGTGCCAGTAATAGCGGGGACTACAATGAGCAGTTCTTC
>TRBJ1-5|17|.|TRBD1|TRBV7-2
CASVLRTGGRSNQPQHF
TGTGCCAGCGTCCTCCGGACAGGGGGCCGTAGCAATCAGCCCCAGCATTTT
>TRBJ2-7|14|.|.|TRBV28
CASSFLGSIDEQYF
TGTGCCAGCAGTTTCCTAGGGTCGATCGACGAGCAGTACTTC
>TRBJ2-1|17|few|.|TRBV11-1
CASGQHGSSFSYNEQFF
TGTGCCAGCGGCCAACACGGGAGCAGCTTTAGCTACAATGAGCAGTTCTTC
>TRBJ2-1|16|.|.|TRBV19
CASSNGPQASYNEQFF
TGTGCCAGTAGTAACGGACCTCAGGCATCCTACAATGAGCAGTTCTTC
>TRBJ2-2|14|.|.|TRBV19
CASSETGNTGELFF
TGTGCCAGTAGCGAAACAGGGAACACCGGGGAGCTGTTTTTT
>TRBJ2-1|14|.|.|TRBV30
CAWRPAGTYNEQFF
TGTGCCTGGAGGCCCGCCGGGACTTACAATGAGCAGTTCTTC
>TRBJ1-4|14|.|.|TRBV28
CASKSLGLNEKLFF
TGTGCCAGCAAATCTCTGGGACTTAATGAAAAACTGTTTTTT
>TRBJ1-2|14|once|.|TRBV5-8
CASSWGHSNYGYTF
TGTGCCAGCAGCTGGGGACACTCCAACTATGGCTACACCTTC
>TRBJ2-2|17|.|.|TRBV6-4
CASSDYASALETGELFF
TGTGCCAGCAGTGACTACGCTAGCGCCCTCGAGACCGGGGAGCTGTTTTTT
>TRBJ2-3|12|.|.|TRBV7-2
CASSSGGPTQYF
TGTGCCAGCAGCTCGGGGGGCCCTACGCAGTATTTT
>TRBJ1-5|14|.|.|TRBV6-6
CASSWDGSNQPQHF
TGTGCCAGCAGTTGGGACGGTAGCAATCAGCCCCAGCATTTT
>TRBJ2-5|15|.|.|TRBV7-2
CASSFVVGTEETQYF
TGTGCCAGCAGCTTTGTTGTGGGCACCGAGGAGACCCAGTACTTC
>TRBJ2-3|15|.|.|TRBV28
CASNHRLARPDTQYF
TGTGCCAGCAATCACCGGTTAGCTAGACCAGATACGCAGTATTTT
>TRBJ2-2|14|.|.|TRBV7-9
CASSLAGGTGELFF
TGTGCCAGCAGCTTAGCGGGGGGCACCGGGGAGCTGTTTTTT
>TRBJ2-5|15|.|.|TRBV5-1
CASGRGASGQETQYF
TGCGCCAGCGGAAGGGGGGCTAGCGGCCAAGAGACCCAGTACTTC
>TRBJ2-7|15|few|.|TRBV6-5
CASSYRTSGDYEQYF
TGTGCCAGCAGTTACCGAACTAGTGGGGACTACGAGCAGTACTTC
>TRBJ1-3|11|.|.|TRBV6-1
CASSRGNTIYF
TGTGCCAGCAGTCGGGGAAACACCATATATTTT
>TRBJ2-1|15|.|TRBD2|TRBV9
CASSVTGTRIGEQFF
TGTGCCAGCAGCGTGACCGGGACTAGGATCGGTGAGCAGTTCTTC
>TRBJ1-1|12|.|.|TRBV28
CASKRGGTEAFF
TGTGCCAGCAAACGAGGGGGCACTGAAGCTTTCTTT
>TRBJ1-4|15|.|TRBD1|TRBV18
CASSDDRGLNEKLFF
TGTGCCAGCTCAGACGACAGGGGGCTAAATGAAAAACTGTTTTTT
>TRBJ2-3|15|.|.|TRBV6-1
CASRHGTPSTDTQYF
TGTGCCAGCCGACACGGGACGCCGAGCACAGATACGCAGTATTTT
>TRBJ1-1|12|.|TRBD1|TRBV29-1
CSAGLQGTEAFF
TGCAGCGCAGGACTACAGGGGACTGAAGCTTTCTTT
>TRBJ2-1|16|.|TRBD2|TRBV9
CASSPRSGSRYNEQFF
TGTGCCAGCAGCCCGCGTAGCGGGAGCAGGTACAATGAGCAGTTCTTC
>TRBJ2-3|16|.|TRBD1|TRBV5-6
CASSTKLTGGAYTQYF
TGTGCCAGCAGCACGAAGCTGACAGGGGGCGCATATACGCAGTATTTT
>TRBJ2-5|16|few|TRBD2|TRBV11-2
CASSLDLGVGGETQYF
TGTGCCAGCAGCTTAGATCTAGGAGTGGGGGGGGAGACCCAGTACTTC
>TRBJ2-3|16|.|TRBD2|TRBV4-1
CASSQGGTSGIDTQYF
TGCGCCAGCAGCCAAGGCGGGACTAGCGGAATAGATACGCAGTATTTT
>TRBJ2-7|13|few|.|TRBV18
CASSPGLSNEQYF
TGTGCCAGCTCACCGGGACTCAGCAACGAGCAGTACTTC